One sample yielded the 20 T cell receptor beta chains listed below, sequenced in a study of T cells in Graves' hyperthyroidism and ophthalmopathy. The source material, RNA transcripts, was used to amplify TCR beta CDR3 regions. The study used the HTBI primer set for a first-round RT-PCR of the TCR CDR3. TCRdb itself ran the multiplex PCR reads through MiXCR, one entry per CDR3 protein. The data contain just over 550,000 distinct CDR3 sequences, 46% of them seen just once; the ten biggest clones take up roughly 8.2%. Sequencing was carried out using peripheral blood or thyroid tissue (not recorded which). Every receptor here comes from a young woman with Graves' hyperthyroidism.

The CDR3 is CASSQDDRVVHEQYF. In DNA, the CDR3 is TGTGCCAGCAGCCAGGACGACAGGGTAGTCCACGAGCAGTACTTC. V gene TRBV14 combines with J gene TRBJ2-7; 7 positions match TRBD1. From germline, CDR1 is SGHDN and CDR2 FVKESK. This CDR3 comprises 15 residues. J lost 5 bases, V lost 3 bases, and 10 bases had no gene match.

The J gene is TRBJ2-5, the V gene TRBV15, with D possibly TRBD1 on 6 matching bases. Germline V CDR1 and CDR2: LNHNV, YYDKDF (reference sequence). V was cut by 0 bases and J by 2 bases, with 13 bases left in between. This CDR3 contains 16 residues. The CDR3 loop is CATSRDPGAFQETQYF. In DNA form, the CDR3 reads TGTGCCACCAGCAGAGATCCAGGGGCTTTTCAAGAGACCCAGTACTTC. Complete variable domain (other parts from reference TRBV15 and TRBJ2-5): DAMVIQNPRYQVTQFGKPVTLSCSQTLNHNVMYWYQQKSSQAPKLLFHYYDKDFNNEADTPDNFQSRRPNTSFCFLDIRSPGLGDTAMYLCATSRDPGAFQETQYFGPGTRLLVL.

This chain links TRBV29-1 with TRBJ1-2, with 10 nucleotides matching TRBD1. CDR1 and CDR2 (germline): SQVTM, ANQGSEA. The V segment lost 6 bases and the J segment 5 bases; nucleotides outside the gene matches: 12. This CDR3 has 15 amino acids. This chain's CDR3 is CSVGGPGDRGYGYTF. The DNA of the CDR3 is TGCAGCGTCGGGGGGCCCGGGGACAGGGGATATGGCTACACCTTC.

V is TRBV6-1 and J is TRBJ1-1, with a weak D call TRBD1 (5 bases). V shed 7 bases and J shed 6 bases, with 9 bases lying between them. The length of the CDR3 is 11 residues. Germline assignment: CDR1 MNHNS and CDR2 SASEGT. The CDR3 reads CASIRGSEAFF. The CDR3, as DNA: TGTGCCAGCATCCGGGGGTCTGAAGCTTTCTTT.

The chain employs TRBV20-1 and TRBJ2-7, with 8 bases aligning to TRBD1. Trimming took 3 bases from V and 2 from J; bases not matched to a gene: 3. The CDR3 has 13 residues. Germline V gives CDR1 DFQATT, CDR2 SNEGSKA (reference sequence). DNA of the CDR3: TGCAGTGCTAGGGGGACAGGCACCTACGAGCAGTACTTC. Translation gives CSARGTGTYEQYF.

CDR3 sequence reads: CSARPGLAEGRGPQETQYF. The CDR3 region has the DNA TGCAGTGCTAGACCGGGACTAGCGGAGGGGAGAGGACCCCAAGAGACCCAGTACTTC. This sequence joins TRBV20-1 and TRBJ2-5; 11 bases align to TRBD2. Germline trimming cut 2 bases from V and 1 base from J; bases unmatched to any gene: 15. The CDR3 has 19 residues. Per the germline V gene, CDR1 is DFQATT and CDR2 is SNEGSKA (reference sequence).

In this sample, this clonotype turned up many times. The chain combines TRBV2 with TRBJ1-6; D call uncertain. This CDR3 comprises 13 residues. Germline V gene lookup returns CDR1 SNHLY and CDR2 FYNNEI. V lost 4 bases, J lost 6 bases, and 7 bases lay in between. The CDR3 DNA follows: TGTGCCAGCAGTGCTTACAGTAATTCACCCCTCCACTTT. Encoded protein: CASSAYSNSPLHF.

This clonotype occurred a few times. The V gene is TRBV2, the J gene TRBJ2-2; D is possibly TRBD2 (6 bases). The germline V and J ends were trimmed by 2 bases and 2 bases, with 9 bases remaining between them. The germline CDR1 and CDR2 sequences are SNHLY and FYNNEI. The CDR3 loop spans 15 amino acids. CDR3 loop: CASSELRDNTGELFF. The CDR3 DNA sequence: TGTGCCAGCAGTGAATTGCGGGACAACACCGGGGAGCTGTTTTTT.

CDR3 sequence: CASNPGIEYGYTF. The CDR3 DNA reads TGTGCCAGCAACCCAGGAATTGAGTATGGCTACACCTTC. This chain joins TRBV10-3 and TRBJ1-2, with D uncertain. The CDR3 consists of 13 residues. The V gene lost 10 bases and the J gene lost 5 bases, with 17 bases spanning the gap. CDR1 ENHRY and CDR2 SYGVKD come from the germline V gene.

The chain's CDR3 is CASSPSNSQETQYF. Here the CDR3 DNA reads TGTGCCAGCAGCCCGAGCAACAGCCAAGAGACCCAGTACTTC. The chain couples TRBV2 to TRBJ2-5; the D is unclear. V was cut by 6 bases and J by 1 base, with 12 bases left in between. The CDR3 consists of 14 residues. CDR1 and CDR2 from the germline V gene are SNHLY and FYNNEI. Combining the CDR3 with reference TRBV2 and TRBJ2-5 gives the whole variable domain EPEVTQTPSHQVTQMGQEVILRCVPISNHLYFYWYRQILGQKVEFLVSFYNNEISEKSEIFDDQFSVERPDGSNFTLKIRSTKLEDSAMYFCASSPSNSQETQYFGPGTRLLVL.

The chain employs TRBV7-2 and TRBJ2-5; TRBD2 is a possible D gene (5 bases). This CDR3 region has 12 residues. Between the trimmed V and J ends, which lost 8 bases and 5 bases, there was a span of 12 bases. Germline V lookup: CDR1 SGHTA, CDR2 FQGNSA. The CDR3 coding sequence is TGTGCCAGCCATGGGTCGGGGGAGACCCAGTACTTC. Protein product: CASHGSGETQYF.

The CDR3 DNA follows: TGTGCCAGCAGCCTTCGTCCCCAGTTCAACTATGGCTACACCTTC. Its protein is CASSLRPQFNYGYTF. V is TRBV7-2 and J is TRBJ1-2; no firm D call. V was pared by 5 bases and J by 2 bases, with 15 bases between. This CDR3 spans 15 amino acids. The germline V gene encodes CDR1 SGHTA and CDR2 FQGNSA.

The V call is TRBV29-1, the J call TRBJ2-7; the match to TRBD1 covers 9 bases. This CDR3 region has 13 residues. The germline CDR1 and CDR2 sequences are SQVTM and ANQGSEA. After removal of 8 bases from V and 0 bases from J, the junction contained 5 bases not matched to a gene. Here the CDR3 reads CSPDRGNSYEQYF. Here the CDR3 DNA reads TGCAGCCCGGACAGGGGTAACTCCTACGAGCAGTACTTC.

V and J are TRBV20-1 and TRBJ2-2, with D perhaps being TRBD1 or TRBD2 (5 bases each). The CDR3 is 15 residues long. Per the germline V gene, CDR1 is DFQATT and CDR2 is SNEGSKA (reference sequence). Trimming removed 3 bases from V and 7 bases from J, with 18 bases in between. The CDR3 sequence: CSASGRGDRGGELFF. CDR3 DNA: TGCAGTGCTAGTGGTCGGGGTGATAGGGGCGGGGAGCTGTTTTTT.

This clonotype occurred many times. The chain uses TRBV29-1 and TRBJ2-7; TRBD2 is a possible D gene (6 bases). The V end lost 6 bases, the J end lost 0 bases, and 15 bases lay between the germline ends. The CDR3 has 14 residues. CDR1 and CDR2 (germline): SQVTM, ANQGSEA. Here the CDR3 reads CSVLSRERSYEQYF. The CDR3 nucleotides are TGCAGCGTCCTATCACGGGAGCGCTCCTACGAGCAGTACTTC.

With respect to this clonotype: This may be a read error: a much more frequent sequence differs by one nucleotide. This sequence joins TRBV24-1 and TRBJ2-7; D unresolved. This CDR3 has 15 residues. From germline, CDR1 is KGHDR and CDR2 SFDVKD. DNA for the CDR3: TGTGCCACCAGTGATCCCGACACTCTCCCCTACGAGCAGAACTTC. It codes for CATSDPDTLPYEQNF.

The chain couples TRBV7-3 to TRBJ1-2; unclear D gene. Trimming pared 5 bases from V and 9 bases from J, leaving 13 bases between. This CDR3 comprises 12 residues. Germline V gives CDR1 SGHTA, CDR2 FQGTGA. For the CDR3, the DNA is TGTGCCAGCAGCCCTGACACCGGGAGCTACACCTTC. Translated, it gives CASSPDTGSYTF.

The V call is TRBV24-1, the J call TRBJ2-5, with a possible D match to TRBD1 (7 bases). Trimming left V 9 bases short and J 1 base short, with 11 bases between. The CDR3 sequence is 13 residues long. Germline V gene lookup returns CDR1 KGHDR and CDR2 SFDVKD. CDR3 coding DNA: TGTGCCACCGCGGGGACAGTCCAAGAGACCCAGTACTTC. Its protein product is CATAGTVQETQYF.

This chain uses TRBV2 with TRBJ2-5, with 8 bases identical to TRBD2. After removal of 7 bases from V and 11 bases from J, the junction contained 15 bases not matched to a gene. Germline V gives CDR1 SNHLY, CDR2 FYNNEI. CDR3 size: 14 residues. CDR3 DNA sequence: TGTGCCAGCATTAGCGGGATTGGCACAGATACGCAGTACTTC. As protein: CASISGIGTDTQYF.

The CDR3, as DNA: TGCGCCAGCAACCTTAATGGTGCAGGGAACTATGGCTACACCTTC. As protein: CASNLNGAGNYGYTF. The chain joins TRBV5-1 to TRBJ1-2, with D possibly matching TRBD1 (5 bases). Trimming cost V 6 bases and J 2 bases, with 17 bases left between them. Germline V gene data show CDR1 as SGHRS and CDR2 as YFSETQ. There are 15 residues in the CDR3.